The present T cell receptor (beta chain) was sequenced within a study of identifying expanded T cells in peripheral blood. Some clones are missing from TCRdb's copy, which holds only in-frame ones; the method was immunoSEQ multiplex PCR. The table has some 90,000 clones, around 85% seen once. With respect to this clone: The target antigen is unknown. In the same sample, other DNA sequences code for this CDR3.

V dropped 2 bases and J dropped 0 bases, with 5 bases sitting between them. Germline values: CDR1 GTSNPN, CDR2 SVGIG (reference sequence). CDR3 length: 13 amino acids. Study-wide results and caveats: Differentially abundant clones: about 1.2 between replicates, around 16 at around 15 days, 19 to 20 at four.

The rearrangement uses TRBV30 and TRBJ1-5; D uncertain. This receptor was obtained from a person aged 18 to 75 in good health. The sample consisted of blood. The CDR3 coding sequence is TGTGCCTGGAGTCCCAATAGCAATCAGCCCCAGCATTTT. Translation: CAWSPNSNQPQHF.